The TCR beta chain under discussion was sequenced for a study of blood T cells in healthy people across ages. The CDR3 runs to 16 residues. The V and J ends lost 5 bases and 0 bases respectively, with 14 bases between them. CDR1 is SGHTA and CDR2 is FQGNSA in the germline V gene. For the second PCR, which ran for roughly 6 to 12 cycles, a sample-barcoded 5' primer and a J-beta primer mix were used. TCRdb processed the 5' RACE reads anew with MiXCR; each CDR3 protein has one entry. There are around 1.5 million distinct CDR3 sequences in the sample; roughly 40% occur only once, and roughly 7.7% lies in the top ten.

Sequenced material: blood. The chain combines TRBV7-2 with TRBJ1-5; D is possibly TRBD1 (5 bases). The clonotype was recovered from a woman between 18 and 30 years old in good health. The CDR3 nucleotides read TGTGCCAGCAGCCTAGTTAGGGACGGTAGCAATCAGCCCCAGCATTTT. Encoded protein: CASSLVRDGSNQPQHF. The whole variable domain, filled in from reference TRBV7-2 and TRBJ1-5, reads GAGVSQSPSNKVTEKGKDVELRCDPISGHTALYWYRQSLGQGLEFLIYFQGNSAPDKSGLPSDRFSAERTGGSVSTLTIQRTQQEDSAVYLCASSLVRDGSNQPQHFGDGTRLSIL.